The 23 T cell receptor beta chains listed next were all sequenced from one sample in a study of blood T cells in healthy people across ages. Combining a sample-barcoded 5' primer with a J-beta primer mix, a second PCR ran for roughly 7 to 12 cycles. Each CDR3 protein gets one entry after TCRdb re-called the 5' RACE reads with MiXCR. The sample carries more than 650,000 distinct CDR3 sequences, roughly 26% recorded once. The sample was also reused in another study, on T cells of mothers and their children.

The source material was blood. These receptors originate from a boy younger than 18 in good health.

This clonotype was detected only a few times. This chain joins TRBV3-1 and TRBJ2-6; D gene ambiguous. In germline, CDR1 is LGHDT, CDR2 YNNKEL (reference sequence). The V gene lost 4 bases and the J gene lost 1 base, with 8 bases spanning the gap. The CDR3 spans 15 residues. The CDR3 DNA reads TGTGCCAGCAGCCCTTCAAGTTCTGGGGCCAACGTCCTGACTTTC. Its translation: CASSPSSSGANVLTF.

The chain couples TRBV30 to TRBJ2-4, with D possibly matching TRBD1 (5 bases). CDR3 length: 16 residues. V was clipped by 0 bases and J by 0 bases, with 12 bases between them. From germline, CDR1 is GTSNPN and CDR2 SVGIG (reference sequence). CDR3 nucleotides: TGTGCCTGGAGTGTAGGACATAGCCTAGCCAAAAACATTCAGTACTTC. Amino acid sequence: CAWSVGHSLAKNIQYF.

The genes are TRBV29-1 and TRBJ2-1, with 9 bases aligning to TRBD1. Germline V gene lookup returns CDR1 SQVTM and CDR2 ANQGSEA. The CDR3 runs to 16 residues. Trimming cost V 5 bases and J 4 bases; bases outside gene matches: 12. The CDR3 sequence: CSVLARDRDFYNEQFF. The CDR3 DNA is TGCAGCGTTTTGGCCCGGGACAGGGATTTTTACAATGAGCAGTTCTTC.

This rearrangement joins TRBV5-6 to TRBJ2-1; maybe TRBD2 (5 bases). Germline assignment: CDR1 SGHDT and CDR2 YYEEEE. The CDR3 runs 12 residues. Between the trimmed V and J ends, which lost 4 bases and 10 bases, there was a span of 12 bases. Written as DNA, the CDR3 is TGTGCCAGCAGCCCCTATAGGGAGGAGCAGTTCTTC. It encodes CASSPYREEQFF.

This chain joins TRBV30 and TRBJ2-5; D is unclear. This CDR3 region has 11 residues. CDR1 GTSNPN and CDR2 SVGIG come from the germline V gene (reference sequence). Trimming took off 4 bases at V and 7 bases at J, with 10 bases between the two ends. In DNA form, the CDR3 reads TGTGCCTGGACTAGTGGTGGGACCCAGTACTTC. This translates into CAWTSGGTQYF. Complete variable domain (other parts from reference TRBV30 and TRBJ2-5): SQTIHQWPATLVQPVGSPLSLECTVEGTSNPNLYWYRQAAGRGLQLLFYSVGIGQISSEVPQNLSASRPQDRQFILSSKKLLLSDSGFYLCAWTSGGTQYFGPGTRLLVL.

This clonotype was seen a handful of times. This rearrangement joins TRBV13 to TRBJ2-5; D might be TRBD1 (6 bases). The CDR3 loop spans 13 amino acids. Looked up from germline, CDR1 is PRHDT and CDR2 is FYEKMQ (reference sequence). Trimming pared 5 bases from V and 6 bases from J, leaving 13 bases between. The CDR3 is CASSPGQSQTQYF. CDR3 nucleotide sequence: TGTGCCAGCAGCCCCGGACAGTCACAGACCCAGTACTTC.

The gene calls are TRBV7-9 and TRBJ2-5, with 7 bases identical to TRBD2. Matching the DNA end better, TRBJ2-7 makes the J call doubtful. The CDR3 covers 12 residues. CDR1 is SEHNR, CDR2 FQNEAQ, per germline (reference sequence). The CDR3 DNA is TGTGCCAGCGGGACTACGGCTGACGAGCAGTACTTC. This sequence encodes CASGTTADEQYF.

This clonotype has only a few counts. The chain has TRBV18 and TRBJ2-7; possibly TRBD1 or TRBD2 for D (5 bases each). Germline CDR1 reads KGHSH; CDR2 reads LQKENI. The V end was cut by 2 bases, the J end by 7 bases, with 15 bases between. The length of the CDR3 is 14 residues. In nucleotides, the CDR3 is TGTGCCAGCTCACCAGGGGACGGGCTGAGAGAGCAGTACTTC. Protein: CASSPGDGLREQYF.

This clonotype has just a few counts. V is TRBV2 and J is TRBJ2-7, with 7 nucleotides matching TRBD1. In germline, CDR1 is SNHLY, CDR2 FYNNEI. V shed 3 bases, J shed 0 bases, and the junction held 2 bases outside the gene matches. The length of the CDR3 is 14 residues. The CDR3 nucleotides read TGTGCCAGCAGTGACAGGGGGTACTCCTACGAGCAGTACTTC. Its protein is CASSDRGYSYEQYF.

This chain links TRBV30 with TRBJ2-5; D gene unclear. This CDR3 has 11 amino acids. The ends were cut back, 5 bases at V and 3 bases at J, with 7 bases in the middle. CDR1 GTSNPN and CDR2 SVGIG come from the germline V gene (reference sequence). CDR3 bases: TGTGCCTGGGCTGGGGAAGAGACCCAGTACTTC. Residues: CAWAGEETQYF. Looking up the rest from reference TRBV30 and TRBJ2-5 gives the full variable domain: SQTIHQWPATLVQPVGSPLSLECTVEGTSNPNLYWYRQAAGRGLQLLFYSVGIGQISSEVPQNLSASRPQDRQFILSSKKLLLSDSGFYLCAWAGEETQYFGPGTRLLVL.

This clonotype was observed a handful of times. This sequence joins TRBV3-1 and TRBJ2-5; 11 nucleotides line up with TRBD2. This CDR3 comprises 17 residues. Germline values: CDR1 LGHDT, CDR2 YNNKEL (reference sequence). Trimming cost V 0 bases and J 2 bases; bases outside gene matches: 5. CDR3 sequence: CASSQESGTSGQETQYF. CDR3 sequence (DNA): TGTGCCAGCAGCCAAGAATCAGGGACTAGCGGACAAGAGACCCAGTACTTC.

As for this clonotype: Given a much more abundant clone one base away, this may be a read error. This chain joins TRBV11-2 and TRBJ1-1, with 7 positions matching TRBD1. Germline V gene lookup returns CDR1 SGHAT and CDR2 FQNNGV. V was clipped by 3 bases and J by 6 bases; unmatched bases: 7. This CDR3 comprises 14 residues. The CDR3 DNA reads TGTGCCAGCAGCTTTGGACAGGCTCGGCCTGAAGCTTTCTTT. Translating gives CASSFGQARPEAFF.

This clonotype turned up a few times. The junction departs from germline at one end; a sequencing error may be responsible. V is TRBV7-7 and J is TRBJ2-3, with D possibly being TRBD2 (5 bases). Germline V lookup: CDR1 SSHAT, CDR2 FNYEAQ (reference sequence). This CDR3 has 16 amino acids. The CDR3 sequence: CASSLGATGVTDTQYF. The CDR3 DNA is TGTGCTAGCAGCTTAGGCGCGACCGGGGTCACAGATACGCAGTATTTT.

CDR3 protein: CATSSRDRVRDEQYF. The CDR3 DNA is TGTGCCACCAGCAGTCGGGACAGGGTGAGGGACGAGCAGTACTTC. V and J are TRBV15 and TRBJ2-7, with 9 positions matching TRBD1. The ends lost 3 bases at V and 5 bases at J; junction bases unmatched: 8. Germline assignment: CDR1 LNHNV and CDR2 YYDKDF (reference sequence). The CDR3 extends over 15 amino acids.

CDR3 sequence reads: CASSQSLGYEQYF. The CDR3 bases are TGTGCCAGCAGCCAGTCTCTAGGCTACGAGCAGTACTTC. The chain is built from TRBV14 and TRBJ2-7; D remains unclear. The germline gives CDR1 SGHDN, CDR2 FVKESK. CDR3 size: 13 residues. V was cut by 3 bases and J by 3 bases, with 9 bases left in between.

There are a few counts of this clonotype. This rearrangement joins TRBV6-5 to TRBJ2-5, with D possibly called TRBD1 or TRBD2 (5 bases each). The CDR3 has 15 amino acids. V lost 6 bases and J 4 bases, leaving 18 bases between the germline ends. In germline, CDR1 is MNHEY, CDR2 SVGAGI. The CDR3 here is CASRGRWGRGETQYF. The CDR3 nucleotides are TGTGCCAGCAGGGGACGGTGGGGAAGAGGAGAGACCCAGTACTTC.

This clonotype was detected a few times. The CDR3 here is CASSLVRIPTDTQYF. CDR3 bases: TGCGCCAGCAGCTTGGTTCGGATACCCACAGATACGCAGTATTTT. The rearrangement joins TRBV5-1 to TRBJ2-3; D is uncertain. CDR3 size: 15 residues. Trimming took 0 bases from V and 2 from J, leaving 10 bases between them. Germline V gene lookup returns CDR1 SGHRS and CDR2 YFSETQ.

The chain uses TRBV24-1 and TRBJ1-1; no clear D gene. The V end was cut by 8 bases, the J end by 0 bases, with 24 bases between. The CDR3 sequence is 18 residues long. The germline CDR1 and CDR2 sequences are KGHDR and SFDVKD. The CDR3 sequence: CATTKTQRYQLMNTEAFF. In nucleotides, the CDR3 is TGTGCCACCACTAAGACACAAAGGTACCAACTCATGAACACTGAAGCTTTCTTT.

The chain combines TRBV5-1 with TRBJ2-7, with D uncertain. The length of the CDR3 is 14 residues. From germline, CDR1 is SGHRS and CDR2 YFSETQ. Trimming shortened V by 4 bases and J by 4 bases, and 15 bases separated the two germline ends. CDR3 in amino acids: CASSLDSSGYEQYF. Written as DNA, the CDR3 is TGCGCCAGCAGCCTTGACTCCTCGGGTTACGAGCAGTACTTC. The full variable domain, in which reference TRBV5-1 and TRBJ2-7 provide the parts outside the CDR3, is KAGVTQTPRYLIKTRGQQVTLSCSPISGHRSVSWYQQTPGQGLQFLFEYFSETQRNKGNFPGRFSGRQFSNSRSEMNVSTLELGDSALYLCASSLDSSGYEQYFGPGTRLTVT.

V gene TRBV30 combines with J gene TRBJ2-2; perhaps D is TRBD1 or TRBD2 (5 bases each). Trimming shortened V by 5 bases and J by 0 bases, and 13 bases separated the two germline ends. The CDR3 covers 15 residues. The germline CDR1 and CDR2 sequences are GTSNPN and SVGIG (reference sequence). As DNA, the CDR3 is TGTGCCTGGGGGACGGGCCTTCCGAACACCGGGGAGCTGTTTTTT. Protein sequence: CAWGTGLPNTGELFF.

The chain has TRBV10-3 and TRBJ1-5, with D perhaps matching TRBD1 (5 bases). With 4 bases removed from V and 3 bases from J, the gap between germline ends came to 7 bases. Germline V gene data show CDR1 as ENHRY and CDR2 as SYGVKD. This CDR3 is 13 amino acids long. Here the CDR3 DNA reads TGTGCCATCAGTGGACAGTCCAATCAGCCCCAGCATTTT. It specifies CAISGQSNQPQHF.

The CDR3 is CASSWTGSTDTQYF. DNA of the CDR3: TGCGCCAGCAGCTGGACAGGGAGCACAGATACGCAGTATTTT. The rearrangement links TRBV5-1 to TRBJ2-3; 8 bases map to TRBD1. The germline V gene encodes CDR1 SGHRS and CDR2 YFSETQ. The V and J ends lost 3 bases and 0 bases, in that order; junction bases with no gene match: 0. This CDR3 is built from 14 residues.

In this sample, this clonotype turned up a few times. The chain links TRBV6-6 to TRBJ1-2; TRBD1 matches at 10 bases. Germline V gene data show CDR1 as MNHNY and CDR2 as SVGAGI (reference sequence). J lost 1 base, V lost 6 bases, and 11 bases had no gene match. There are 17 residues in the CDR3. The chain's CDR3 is CASSSWDRGHVNYGYTF. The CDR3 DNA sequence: TGTGCCAGCAGCTCCTGGGACAGGGGACACGTTAACTATGGCTACACCTTC.